This T cell receptor (beta chain) was observed in a study of post-analysis software for immune sequencing data. CDR3 size: 13 residues. Germline V lookup: CDR1 ENHRY, CDR2 SYGVKD. V shed 4 bases, J shed 6 bases, and the junction held 6 bases outside the gene matches. Carried by the TCR beta cDNA libraries were unique molecular identifiers. MiXCR, applied by TCRdb to the PCR reads, yields one record per CDR3 protein. The repertoire has about 770,000 distinct CDR3 sequences, roughly 46% of them found once; the top ten carry approximately 4.4%. About this clonotype: Its antigen is unidentified.

Overall study results and limits: Included in a set of 5 or 6 TRBV segments more frequent in patients than controls were TRBV5-6, TRBV5-1 and TRBV20-1.

V gene TRBV10-3 combines with J gene TRBJ2-7, with 7 bases matching TRBD2. The source material was blood. This receptor was taken from a girl between 5 and 17 years old with multiple sclerosis. The CDR3 sequence: CAISGGLVGEQYF. The DNA for the CDR3 is TGTGCCATCAGTGGCGGACTAGTCGGCGAGCAGTACTTC.